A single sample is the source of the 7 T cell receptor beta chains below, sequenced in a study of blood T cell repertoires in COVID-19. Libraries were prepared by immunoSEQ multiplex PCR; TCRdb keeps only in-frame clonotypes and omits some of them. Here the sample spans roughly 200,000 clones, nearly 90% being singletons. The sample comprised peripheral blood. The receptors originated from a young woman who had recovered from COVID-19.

CDR3 loop: CASSFGQGNTEAFF. The CDR3 DNA follows: TGCGCCAGCAGCTTTGGACAGGGAAACACTGAAGCTTTCTTT. V usage is TRBV4-3 and J usage is TRBJ1-1; 8 nucleotides line up with TRBD1. This CDR3 is built from 14 residues. The germline CDR1 and CDR2 sequences are LGHNA and YSLEER. J gave up 2 bases and V 5 bases, and 4 bases lay outside the gene matches.

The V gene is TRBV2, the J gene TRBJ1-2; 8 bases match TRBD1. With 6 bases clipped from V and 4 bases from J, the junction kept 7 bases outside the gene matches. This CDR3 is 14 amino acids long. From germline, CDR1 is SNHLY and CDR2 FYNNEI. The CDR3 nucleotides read TGTGCCAGCAGAGAGGACAGGGTCGTCTATGGCTACACCTTC. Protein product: CASREDRVVYGYTF.

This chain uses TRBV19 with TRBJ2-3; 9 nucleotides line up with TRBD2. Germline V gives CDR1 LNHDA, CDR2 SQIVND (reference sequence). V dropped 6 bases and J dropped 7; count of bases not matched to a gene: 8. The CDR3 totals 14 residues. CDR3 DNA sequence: TGTGCCAGTAGCCCCGGGACTAGCTTGAATACGCAGTATTTT. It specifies CASSPGTSLNTQYF.

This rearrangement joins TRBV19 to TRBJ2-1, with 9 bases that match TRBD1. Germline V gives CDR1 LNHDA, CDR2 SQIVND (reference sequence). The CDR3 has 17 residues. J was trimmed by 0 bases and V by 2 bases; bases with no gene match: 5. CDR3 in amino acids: CASSIRRQGGSYNEQFF. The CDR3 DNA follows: TGTGCCAGTAGTATAAGAAGACAGGGGGGCTCCTACAATGAGCAGTTCTTC.

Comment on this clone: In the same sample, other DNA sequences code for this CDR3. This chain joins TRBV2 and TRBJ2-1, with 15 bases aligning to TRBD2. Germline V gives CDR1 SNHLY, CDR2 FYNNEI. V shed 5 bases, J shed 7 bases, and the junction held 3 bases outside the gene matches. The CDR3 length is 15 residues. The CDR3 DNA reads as TGTGCCAGCAGTCGGACTAGCGGGAGGGGGAATGAGCAGTTCTTC. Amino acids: CASSRTSGRGNEQFF. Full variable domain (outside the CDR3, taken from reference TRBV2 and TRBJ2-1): EPEVTQTPSHQVTQMGQEVILRCVPISNHLYFYWYRQILGQKVEFLVSFYNNEISEKSEIFDDQFSVERPDGSNFTLKIRSTKLEDSAMYFCASSRTSGRGNEQFFGPGTRLTVL.

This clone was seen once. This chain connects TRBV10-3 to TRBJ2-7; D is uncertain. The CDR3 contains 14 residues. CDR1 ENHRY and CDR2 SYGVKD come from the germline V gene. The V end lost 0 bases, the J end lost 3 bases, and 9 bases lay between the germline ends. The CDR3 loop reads CAISESRQIYEQYF. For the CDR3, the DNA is TGTGCCATCAGTGAGTCGCGGCAGATCTACGAGCAGTACTTC.

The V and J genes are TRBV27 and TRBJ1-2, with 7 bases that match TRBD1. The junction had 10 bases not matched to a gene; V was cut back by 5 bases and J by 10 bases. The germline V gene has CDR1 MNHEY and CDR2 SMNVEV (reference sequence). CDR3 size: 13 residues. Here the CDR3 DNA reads TGTGCCAGCAGTCCTACAGGGGCGGGGTTCTACACCTTC. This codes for CASSPTGAGFYTF.